This TCR beta chain was observed in a study of cytomegalovirus exposure and HLA in healthy donors. Across the whole study: The use of the same platform for the 100 to 150 validation repertoires and the roughly 670 first-cohort repertoires was reported by a later analysis. Overall study results and limits: Subsequent analysis showed first-cohort TCR clusters tending to co-occur in some 120 validation repertoires. Some public TCRs appeared in many individuals, while most sequences were rare. Cytomegalovirus-associated TCR beta chains were listed, numbering 150 to 200.

The data were produced by immunoSEQ multiplex PCR, yet TCRdb's version contains in-frame clones alone and is incomplete. Of 110,000 or so clones listed, 70% to 85% are singletons. Germline V gene lookup returns CDR1 SGHDT and CDR2 YYEEEE. The V end was cut by 0 bases, the J end by 6 bases, with 7 bases between. The CDR3 covers 12 residues. Of note for this clone: The antigen remains unidentified.

This chain uses TRBV5-6 with TRBJ2-7; unclear D gene. The sequenced sample consisted of PBMCs. This receptor was taken from a woman aged 18-29 years in good health and CMV-seronegative. The CDR3 region is CASSLGSTEQYF. The CDR3 region has the DNA TGTGCCAGCAGCTTGGGGAGTACCGAGCAGTACTTC.